The 8 T cell receptor beta chains given below trace back to one sample, sequenced in a study of cytotoxic CD8 clonotypes in ibrutinib-treated CLL. Libraries were prepared by immunoSEQ multiplex PCR; TCRdb keeps only in-frame clonotypes and omits some of them. This table holds some 150,000 clones, around three quarters found once. Here the sequenced sample was PBMCs, taken after 12 months of ibrutinib treatment. These receptors were collected from a human donor with chronic lymphocytic leukemia.

About this clone itself: The germline gene is not matched at one end of the junction; a read error may be the cause. This rearrangement joins TRBV5-5 to TRBJ1-5; the match to TRBD1 covers 7 bases. The CDR3 has 17 amino acids. The V gene's germline CDR1 is SGHKS and CDR2 YYEKEE (reference sequence). The CDR3 region has the DNA TGTGCCAGCAGCTTCGGGACAGACTTAATTAGCGATCAGCCCCAGCATTTT. Its translation: CASSFGTDLISDQPQHF.

The V gene is TRBV28, the J gene TRBJ2-7; no clear D. Trimming took off 10 bases at V and 2 bases at J, with 9 bases between the two ends. The CDR3 is 11 residues long. CDR1 MDHEN and CDR2 SYDVKM come from the germline V gene. The CDR3 coding sequence is TGTGCCACCCGTTGGGCCTACGAGCAGTACTTC. Protein sequence: CATRWAYEQYF.

The V call is TRBV30, the J call TRBJ2-7; D gene ambiguous. CDR3 length: 16 amino acids. Germline CDR1 GTSNPN, CDR2 SVGIG (reference sequence). V lost 5 bases and J 0 bases, leaving 20 bases between the germline ends. The CDR3 reads CAWPYPGPESSYEQYF. CDR3 DNA sequence: TGTGCCTGGCCCTACCCCGGGCCAGAGAGCTCCTACGAGCAGTACTTC.

This clone has at least ten counts. The chain recombines TRBV5-6 with TRBJ2-7; D is ambiguous. Germline values: CDR1 SGHDT, CDR2 YYEEEE. V was shortened by 4 bases and J by 1 base, with 12 bases between the two germline ends. The CDR3 spans 14 residues. CDR3 loop: CASSPFIESYEQYF. The CDR3 region has the DNA TGTGCCAGCAGCCCTTTCATCGAATCCTACGAGCAGTACTTC. The full variable domain, in which reference TRBV5-6 and TRBJ2-7 provide the parts outside the CDR3, is DAGVTQSPTHLIKTRGQQVTLRCSPKSGHDTVSWYQQALGQGPQFIFQYYEEEERQRGNFPDRFSGHQFPNYSSELNVNALLLGDSALYLCASSPFIESYEQYFGPGTRLTVT.

The V and J genes are TRBV30 and TRBJ1-6; 9 bases agree with TRBD1. Germline CDR1 GTSNPN, CDR2 SVGIG (reference sequence). The CDR3 has 13 amino acids. Trimming removed 8 bases from V and 6 bases from J; junction bases left unmatched: 5. DNA for the CDR3: TGTGCCGGACAGGGGCTTCCTAATTCACCCCTCCACTTT. Protein: CAGQGLPNSPLHF.

This clone appeared once. The chain recombines TRBV7-9 with TRBJ2-7, with D unclear. The CDR3 has 16 residues. Trimming stripped 4 bases from V and 0 bases from J, with 16 bases between. CDR1 is SEHNR and CDR2 is FQNEAQ in the germline V gene (reference sequence). The CDR3 spells CASSSTDGRSSYEQYF. The CDR3 DNA follows: TGTGCCAGCAGCTCAACCGACGGCAGGAGCTCCTACGAGCAGTACTTC. The variable domain in full, completed from reference TRBV7-9 and TRBJ2-7, reads DTGVSQNPRHKITKRGQNVTFRCDPISEHNRLYWYRQTLGQGPEFLTYFQNEAQLEKSRLLSDRFSAERPKGSFSTLEIQRTEQGDSAMYLCASSSTDGRSSYEQYFGPGTRLTVT.

The V call is TRBV9, the J call TRBJ1-4; 7 bases line up with TRBD1. The length of the CDR3 is 15 residues. Germline CDR1 is SGDLS and CDR2 is YYNGEE. V lost 3 bases, J lost 5 bases, and 7 bases stayed unmatched. The CDR3 bases are TGTGCCAGCAGCGGGTCCGGGACAGAAAATGAAAAACTGTTTTTT. It translates to CASSGSGTENEKLFF.

This clone turned up a few times. This chain joins TRBV28 and TRBJ1-2, with 12 bases that match TRBD1. The CDR3 consists of 17 residues. The ends lost 6 bases at V and 2 bases at J; junction bases unmatched: 10. The V gene's germline CDR1 is MDHEN and CDR2 SYDVKM. The CDR3 reads CASRQTGTGGINYGYTF. In DNA, the CDR3 is TGTGCCAGCAGACAAACCGGGACAGGGGGCATAAACTATGGCTACACCTTC.